Following are 13 T cell receptor beta chains from one sample sequenced in a study of T cell responses to AZD1222 COVID-19 vaccine. Here immunoSEQ multiplex PCR was the method, and the copy in TCRdb shows in-frame clones only, minus some. This table has 75,000 to 100,000 clones, about 89% appearing once. The sample in question was peripheral blood, obtained on day 0 of AZD1222 vaccination. The receptors originated from an adult in good health.

This sequence joins TRBV29-1 and TRBJ1-1; no firm D call. Germline lookup yields CDR1 SQVTM and CDR2 ANQGSEA. This CDR3 is 12 amino acids long. The ends were cut back, 4 bases at V and 0 bases at J, with 6 bases in the middle. The CDR3: CSVVDLNTEAFF. The CDR3 DNA is TGCAGCGTTGTGGATTTGAACACTGAAGCTTTCTTT.

This chain links TRBV5-1 with TRBJ2-1; a possible D gene is TRBD1 (5 bases). With 2 bases removed from V and 4 bases from J, the gap between germline ends came to 28 bases. Germline V gives CDR1 SGHRS, CDR2 YFSETQ. This CDR3 region has 20 residues. CDR3 region: CASSFGRVAATPSRYNEQFF. The CDR3 DNA follows: TGCGCCAGCAGCTTCGGCAGGGTGGCGGCAACCCCTTCCCGATACAATGAGCAGTTCTTC. Supplemented by reference TRBV5-1 and TRBJ2-1, the full variable domain reads KAGVTQTPRYLIKTRGQQVTLSCSPISGHRSVSWYQQTPGQGLQFLFEYFSETQRNKGNFPGRFSGRQFSNSRSEMNVSTLELGDSALYLCASSFGRVAATPSRYNEQFFGPGTRLTVL.

This clone occurred a few times. DNA of the CDR3: TGTGCCAGCAGCCCAACTAGCGGGGGGGCCCATGAGCAGTTCTTC. This translates into CASSPTSGGAHEQFF. The V gene is TRBV7-3, the J gene TRBJ2-1, with 13 bases fitting TRBD2. Trimming took 5 bases from V and 8 from J; bases not matched to a gene: 6. Per the germline V gene, CDR1 is SGHTA and CDR2 is FQGTGA. The CDR3 totals 15 residues.

CDR3 bases: TGTGCCAGCAGTAGACAGGTCAGCCTCTATGGCTACACCTTC. Encoded protein: CASSRQVSLYGYTF. V usage is TRBV7-9 and J usage is TRBJ1-2; D might be TRBD1 (6 bases). V shed 6 bases and J shed 4 bases, with 15 bases lying between them. Germline lookup yields CDR1 SEHNR and CDR2 FQNEAQ (reference sequence). The CDR3 runs to 14 residues. The variable domain in full, with the rest retrieved from reference TRBV7-9 and TRBJ1-2, is DTGVSQNPRHKITKRGQNVTFRCDPISEHNRLYWYRQTLGQGPEFLTYFQNEAQLEKSRLLSDRFSAERPKGSFSTLEIQRTEQGDSAMYLCASSRQVSLYGYTFGSGTRLTVV.

J is TRBJ1-6 and V is TRBV30; D is perhaps TRBD1 (6 bases). The ends were cut back, 3 bases at V and 14 bases at J, with 17 bases in the middle. The CDR3 is made up of 13 amino acids. CDR1 is GTSNPN, CDR2 SVGIG, per germline (reference sequence). CDR3 bases: TGTGCCTGGAGCGCTCTAGGGGGGAGGACCCTCCACTTT. Translating it yields CAWSALGGRTLHF.

This chain links TRBV27 with TRBJ2-5, with unresolved D. CDR3 length equals 11 residues. Per germline, CDR1 MNHEY and CDR2 SMNVEV (reference sequence). V shed 8 bases and J shed 5 bases, with 9 bases lying between them. The CDR3 DNA follows: TGTGCCAGCGCCCATATGGAGACCCAGTACTTC. It translates to CASAHMETQYF.

V and J are TRBV6-1 and TRBJ2-4; D not resolved. Germline V gene data show CDR1 as MNHNS and CDR2 as SASEGT. This CDR3 is built from 15 residues. The ends were cut back, 0 bases at V and 2 bases at J, with 8 bases in the middle. DNA for the CDR3: TGTGCCAGCAGTGAAGCGAAGGGTTCCAAAAACATTCAGTACTTC. Its protein product is CASSEAKGSKNIQYF.

This clone was counted a single time. The V and J genes are TRBV5-1 and TRBJ2-3; D remains ambiguous. Trimming took 9 bases from V and 0 from J, leaving 11 bases between them. CDR3 length equals 13 residues. The germline V gene encodes CDR1 SGHRS and CDR2 YFSETQ. CDR3 DNA sequence: TGCGCCACTAATGACGCCAGCACAGATACGCAGTATTTT. It specifies CATNDASTDTQYF.

This chain joins TRBV5-4 and TRBJ2-1; tentative D call: TRBD2 (6 bases). Germline CDR1 is SGHNT and CDR2 is YYREEE (reference sequence). CDR3 length: 15 amino acids. V lost 4 bases and J 4 bases, leaving 15 bases between the germline ends. For the CDR3, the DNA is TGTGCCAGCAGCATCGAGGGGCGGGGTTACAATGAGCAGTTCTTC. Translated, it gives CASSIEGRGYNEQFF.

This clone occurred a few times. This chain uses TRBV2 with TRBJ1-6; a weak D match, TRBD1 (5 bases). The CDR3 runs 12 residues. CDR1 and CDR2 (germline): SNHLY, FYNNEI. V was shortened by 6 bases and J by 10 bases, with 10 bases between the two germline ends. The DNA for the CDR3 is TGTGCCAGCAGAATAGGGGAATCACCCCTCCACTTT. The encoded protein is CASRIGESPLHF. The whole variable domain, filled in from reference TRBV2 and TRBJ1-6, reads EPEVTQTPSHQVTQMGQEVILRCVPISNHLYFYWYRQILGQKVEFLVSFYNNEISEKSEIFDDQFSVERPDGSNFTLKIRSTKLEDSAMYFCASRIGESPLHFGNGTRLTVT.

The chain employs TRBV18 and TRBJ1-5, with 7 bases that match TRBD1. Unmatched junction bases numbered 8, after V lost 2 bases and J lost 7 bases. The CDR3 contains 15 residues. Germline values: CDR1 KGHSH, CDR2 LQKENI. The CDR3 spells CASSPDPTGRQPQHF. Here the CDR3 DNA reads TGTGCCAGCTCACCAGACCCGACAGGGAGGCAGCCCCAGCATTTT.

The chain couples TRBV12-3 or TRBV12-4 to TRBJ2-2; D unresolved. V lost 3 bases to trimming and J lost 8 bases, with 7 bases between them. The CDR3 contains 12 residues. DNA for the CDR3: TGTGCCAGCAGTTTTCTTCCGGGGGAGCTGTTTTTT. As protein: CASSFLPGELFF.

The V gene is TRBV6-5, the J gene TRBJ1-1; no definite D call. Germline CDR1 and CDR2: MNHEY and SVGAGI. Trimming removed 6 bases at V and 3 bases at J, with 11 bases between. This CDR3 region has 13 residues. This CDR3 reads CASSFILDTEAFF. CDR3 sequence (DNA): TGTGCCAGCAGCTTCATCTTGGACACTGAAGCTTTCTTT.